The 9 T cell receptor beta chains below come from one sample, sequenced in a study of OX40 agonist ivuxolimab in advanced cancers. The table came from immunoSEQ multiplex PCR; TCRdb's copy has only in-frame clones and leaves some out. The table has tens of thousands of clones, more than 80% seen once. The input for sequencing was CD4+ or CD8+ T cells sorted from blood, taken in a trial of the OX40 agonist ivuxolimab. The receptors shown here come from an adult with an advanced solid tumor such as melanoma, head and neck, liver or kidney cancer.

The rearrangement joins TRBV18 to TRBJ2-5, with 14 bases fitting TRBD2. Trimming removed 4 bases from V and 2 bases from J; junction bases left unmatched: 3. The CDR3 totals 16 residues. Germline V gene data show CDR1 as KGHSH and CDR2 as LQKENI. The CDR3 coding sequence is TGTGCCAGCTCACGGACTAGCGGGGGGAAACAAGAGACCCAGTACTTC. It encodes CASSRTSGGKQETQYF.

This clone was found a few times. The chain employs TRBV2 and TRBJ1-1; D might be TRBD1 (6 bases). With 6 bases removed from V and 11 bases from J, the gap between germline ends came to 19 bases. The CDR3 covers 13 residues. Looked up from germline, CDR1 is SNHLY and CDR2 is FYNNEI. The CDR3 nucleotides are TGTGCCAGCAGGGACAGCCTCCCTGAGGAGGCTTTCTTT. This codes for CASRDSLPEEAFF.

This rearrangement joins TRBV10-3 to TRBJ1-1; D ambiguous. V was trimmed by 7 bases and J by 1 base, leaving 10 bases between them. The germline gives CDR1 ENHRY, CDR2 SYGVKD. The CDR3 is 13 residues long. The CDR3 spells CAITQIPNTEAFF. CDR3 nucleotides: TGTGCCATCACCCAGATCCCGAACACTGAAGCTTTCTTT.

The V gene is TRBV21-1, the J gene TRBJ1-5; the tabulated D call, TRBD1, remains unverified against the DNA. TRBV21-1 is designated a pseudogene. The CDR3 runs to 19 residues. The CDR3, as DNA: TGTGCCAGTAAGCCGAGGAATGTCCTGACAGGTGGTGGCAATCAGCCCCAGCATTTT. Protein sequence: CASKPRNVLTGGGNQPQHF.

This chain uses TRBV6-5 with TRBJ2-1; D may correspond to TRBD1 or TRBD2 (6 bases each). The ends were cut back, 4 bases at V and 13 bases at J, with 11 bases in the middle. CDR1 and CDR2 from the germline V gene are MNHEY and SVGAGI. The CDR3 has 11 residues. The CDR3 here is CASSFGGPQFF. The CDR3 region has the DNA TGTGCCAGCAGTTTCGGGGGCCCACAGTTCTTC.

V and J are TRBV27 and TRBJ1-2; D is possibly TRBD1 (6 bases). Germline V gene data show CDR1 as MNHEY and CDR2 as SMNVEV (reference sequence). The V and J ends lost 7 bases and 8 bases respectively, with 20 bases between them. The CDR3 covers 14 residues. The CDR3 bases are TGTGCCAGCACCCCACAAGGGGGTCAGGAAGGCTACACCTTC. Protein sequence: CASTPQGGQEGYTF.

CDR3 protein: CASSSLGRRGYTEAFF. As DNA, the CDR3 is TGTGCCAGCAGTTCCCTCGGCCGCAGGGGGTACACTGAAGCTTTCTTT. This chain links TRBV28 with TRBJ1-1, with 7 bases fitting TRBD1. V shed 4 bases, J shed 3 bases, and the junction held 11 bases outside the gene matches. Germline lookup yields CDR1 MDHEN and CDR2 SYDVKM. The CDR3 is 16 residues long.

This chain joins TRBV28 and TRBJ2-5; D is undetermined. Trimming took 5 bases from V and 0 from J, leaving 19 bases between them. Germline loops: CDR1 MDHEN, CDR2 SYDVKM. The length of the CDR3 is 17 residues. As DNA, the CDR3 is TGTGCCAGCAGTCCTTCGCCCATGGTGTACTACCAAGAGACCCAGTACTTC. Protein sequence: CASSPSPMVYYQETQYF.

The rearrangement uses TRBV29-1 and TRBJ2-7; 11 bases are a match to TRBD1. Germline V gene data show CDR1 as SQVTM and CDR2 as ANQGSEA. Trimming cost V 5 bases and J 5 bases; bases outside gene matches: 8. The CDR3 totals 14 residues. For the CDR3, the DNA is TGCAGCGTTACTACCGGGACAGGGGGGGACGAGCAGTACTTC. It translates to CSVTTGTGGDEQYF.